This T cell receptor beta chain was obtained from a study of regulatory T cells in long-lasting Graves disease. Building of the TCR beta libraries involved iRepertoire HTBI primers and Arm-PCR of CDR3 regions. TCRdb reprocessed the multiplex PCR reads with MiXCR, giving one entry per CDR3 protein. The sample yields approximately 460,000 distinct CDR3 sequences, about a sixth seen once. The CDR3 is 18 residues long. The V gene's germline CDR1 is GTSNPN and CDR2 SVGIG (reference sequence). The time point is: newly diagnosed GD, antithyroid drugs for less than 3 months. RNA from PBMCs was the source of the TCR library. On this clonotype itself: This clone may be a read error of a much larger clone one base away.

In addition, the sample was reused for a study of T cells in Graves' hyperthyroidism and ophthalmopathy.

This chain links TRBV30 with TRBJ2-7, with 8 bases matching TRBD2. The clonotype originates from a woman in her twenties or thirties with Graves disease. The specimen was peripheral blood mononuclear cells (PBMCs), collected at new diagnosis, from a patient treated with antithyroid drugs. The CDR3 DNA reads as TGTGCGTGCGCTCCTTTCAGGGAGGCGGGGGGAACATCCTACGAGCAGTACTTC. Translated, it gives CACAPFREAGGTSYEQYF. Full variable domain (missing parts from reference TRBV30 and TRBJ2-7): SQTIHQWPATLVQPVGSPLSLECTVEGTSNPNLYWYRQAAGRGLQLLFYSVGIGQISSEVPQNLSASRPQDRQFILSSKKLLLSDSGFYLCACAPFREAGGTSYEQYFGPGTRLTVT.